Below are 27 T cell receptor beta chains sequenced from a single sample in a study of T cells in Graves' hyperthyroidism and ophthalmopathy. Researchers amplified the TCR beta CDR3 regions from RNA transcripts. Researchers ran a first-round RT-PCR on the TCR CDR3 using the HTBI primer set. Each CDR3 protein gets one entry after TCRdb re-called the multiplex PCR reads with MiXCR. In the table there are 250,000 to 350,000 distinct CDR3 sequences, 20% to 25% of which are singletons. The sequencing sample was made of blood. The source is a man under 40 with Graves' ophthalmopathy.

This clonotype was seen a handful of times. V gene TRBV6-1 combines with J gene TRBJ2-7; 10 nucleotides agree with TRBD1. Germline CDR1 reads MNHNS; CDR2 reads SASEGT. The CDR3 extends over 14 amino acids. V was clipped by 5 bases and J by 5 bases; unmatched bases: 6. This chain's CDR3 is CASSKSGTGDEQYF. CDR3 coding DNA: TGTGCCAGCAGTAAATCCGGGACAGGGGACGAGCAGTACTTC.

This clonotype was detected only a few times. The rearrangement links TRBV12-3 or TRBV12-4 to TRBJ1-1; D ambiguous. V was shortened by 6 bases and J by 4 bases, with 15 bases between the two germline ends. The length of the CDR3 is 14 residues. The CDR3 reads CASSRPEVSTEAFF. In DNA form, the CDR3 reads TGTGCCAGCAGCCGTCCAGAGGTATCCACTGAAGCTTTCTTT.

The CDR3 DNA is TGTGCCAGCATTTCCTGGGGGTCAGGGGGCAATCAGCCCCAGCATTTT. This translates into CASISWGSGGNQPQHF. The genes are TRBV28 and TRBJ1-5, with a weak D call TRBD1 (6 bases). V dropped 7 bases and J dropped 2 bases, with 18 bases sitting between them. This CDR3 is built from 16 residues. CDR1 is MDHEN and CDR2 is SYDVKM in the germline V gene.

V is TRBV2 and J is TRBJ2-1; a weak D match, TRBD1 (6 bases). CDR1 and CDR2 from the germline V gene are SNHLY and FYNNEI. The CDR3 is 14 amino acids. The V end was cut by 8 bases, the J end by 2 bases, with 13 bases between. The CDR3 DNA reads TGTGCCAGCCGGATCGGGACAACCTACAATGAGCAGTTCTTC. It specifies CASRIGTTYNEQFF.

The chain employs TRBV18 and TRBJ2-6; D remains ambiguous. This CDR3 is 15 amino acids long. CDR1 is KGHSH, CDR2 LQKENI, per germline. The V and J ends lost 2 bases and 4 bases respectively, with 9 bases between them. The CDR3 DNA reads as TGTGCCAGCTCACCAGGGGTTTCCGGGGCCAACGTCCTGACTTTC. Amino acids: CASSPGVSGANVLTF.

The rearrangement uses TRBV15 and TRBJ2-7; 9 nucleotides align to TRBD1. The CDR3 is 15 residues long. Germline values: CDR1 LNHNV, CDR2 YYDKDF (reference sequence). V dropped 5 bases and J dropped 2; count of bases not matched to a gene: 7. The CDR3 nucleotides are TGTGCCACCAGCCCGACAGGGGGATTAACCTACGAGCAGTACTTC. Translating gives CATSPTGGLTYEQYF.

This clonotype has a handful of counts. This chain joins TRBV5-5 and TRBJ2-5, with 14 bases identical to TRBD2. This CDR3 is built from 16 residues. Looked up from germline, CDR1 is SGHKS and CDR2 is YYEKEE (reference sequence). Germline trimming cut 4 bases from V and 7 bases from J; bases unmatched to any gene: 9. The CDR3 DNA reads as TGTGCCAGCAGCAGGACCTCCGGGACTAGCGGGAGGACCCAGTACTTC. Translation gives CASSRTSGTSGRTQYF.

There are many counts of this clonotype. The chain uses TRBV30 and TRBJ1-1; the match to TRBD1 covers 8 bases. J gave up 1 base and V 3 bases, and 4 bases lay outside the gene matches. This CDR3 spans 14 amino acids. Germline assignment: CDR1 GTSNPN and CDR2 SVGIG (reference sequence). CDR3 residues: CAWRPDRANTEAFF. CDR3 nucleotide sequence: TGTGCCTGGAGACCGGACAGGGCGAACACTGAAGCTTTCTTT.

DNA for the CDR3: TGTGCCAGCAGTTTCAGGTCTCTTTCCTACAATGAGCAGTTCTTC. Protein sequence: CASSFRSLSYNEQFF. The chain couples TRBV27 to TRBJ2-1; D is unresolved. Per the germline V gene, CDR1 is MNHEY and CDR2 is SMNVEV (reference sequence). This CDR3 is 15 amino acids long. The V and J ends lost 3 bases and 1 base respectively, with 10 bases between them.

The gene calls are TRBV28 and TRBJ2-1, with TRBD2 identical over 8 bases. The germline CDR1 and CDR2 sequences are MDHEN and SYDVKM. Trimming at V came to 2 bases and at J to 14 bases, leaving 11 bases not matched to a gene. This CDR3 comprises 14 residues. The CDR3 region is CASSLVVGLAMKFF. In DNA, the CDR3 is TGTGCCAGCAGTTTAGTAGTCGGACTAGCAATGAAGTTCTTC.

This clonotype was seen repeatedly, ten times or more. The chain uses TRBV11-2 and TRBJ1-2; 8 bases are a match to TRBD1. This CDR3 has 16 amino acids. Unmatched junction bases numbered 10, after V lost 1 base and J lost 6 bases. Germline loops: CDR1 SGHAT, CDR2 FQNNGV. CDR3 amino acids: CASSLALLRGQDGYTF. CDR3 nucleotide sequence: TGTGCCAGCAGCTTAGCCCTACTCAGGGGACAGGATGGCTACACCTTC.

The genes are TRBV7-9 and TRBJ2-5, with D perhaps matching TRBD2 (5 bases). CDR1 is SEHNR and CDR2 is FQNEAQ in the germline V gene (reference sequence). Trimming left V 8 bases short and J 5 bases short, with 9 bases between. The CDR3 runs 11 residues. In DNA, the CDR3 is TGTGCCAGCCTACTAGGGGAGACCCAGTACTTC. This gives the protein CASLLGETQYF.

Points on this clonotype: This sequence may be a read error, since a much larger clone differs from it by one base. The chain uses TRBV14 and TRBJ2-2, with D possibly called TRBD1 or TRBD2 (5 bases each). Germline V lookup: CDR1 SGHDN, CDR2 FVKESK. V was trimmed by 2 bases and J by 6 bases, leaving 7 bases between them. The CDR3 totals 13 residues. The CDR3 sequence is CASSQQGPGELFF. The CDR3 DNA sequence: TGTGCCAGCAGCCAACAGGGACCCGGGGAGCTGTTTTTT.

This clonotype was observed a few times. The J gene is TRBJ1-6, the V gene TRBV14; TRBD1 is a possible D gene (6 bases). Looked up from germline, CDR1 is SGHDN and CDR2 is FVKESK. This CDR3 contains 16 residues. V gave up 4 bases and J gave up 11 bases, with 21 bases separating them. CDR3 region: CASSLGGALRKTPLHF. The CDR3 region has the DNA TGTGCCAGCAGCCTAGGGGGGGCGCTGAGAAAGACACCCCTCCACTTT.

A few counts support this clonotype. This rearrangement joins TRBV5-1 to TRBJ2-1; 10 bases are a match to TRBD2. From germline, CDR1 is SGHRS and CDR2 YFSETQ. The CDR3 is 17 amino acids. Trimming cost V 4 bases and J 5 bases; bases outside gene matches: 12. The CDR3 region has the DNA TGCGCCAGCAGCGCGGCCGGGACTAGCGTTTGGCACAATGAGCAGTTCTTC. Its translation is CASSAAGTSVWHNEQFF.

This clonotype was recorded at least ten times. The chain combines TRBV3-1 with TRBJ1-1; D might be TRBD1 (6 bases). Germline loops: CDR1 LGHDT, CDR2 YNNKEL (reference sequence). This CDR3 is 16 amino acids long. Trimming shortened V by 0 bases and J by 4 bases, and 15 bases separated the two germline ends. CDR3 sequence: CASSQEARGVFTEAFF. In DNA form, the CDR3 reads TGTGCCAGCAGCCAAGAAGCGAGGGGGGTTTTCACTGAAGCTTTCTTT. Filled out from reference TRBV3-1 and TRBJ1-1, the complete variable domain reads DTAVSQTPKYLVTQMGNDKSIKCEQNLGHDTMYWYKQDSKKFLKIMFSYNNKELIINETVPNRFSPKSPDKAHLNLHINSLELGDSAVYFCASSQEARGVFTEAFFGQGTRLTVV.

In this sample, this clonotype turned up many times. This chain connects TRBV2 to TRBJ2-7; D perhaps matches TRBD2 (6 bases). V dropped 6 bases and J dropped 5 bases, with 14 bases sitting between them. From germline, CDR1 is SNHLY and CDR2 FYNNEI. The CDR3 length is 13 residues. The chain's CDR3 is CASRAGGSHEQYF. The DNA of the CDR3 is TGTGCCAGCAGGGCCGGGGGATCCCACGAGCAGTACTTC.

The chain uses TRBV5-5 and TRBJ1-1; a weak D match, TRBD1 (5 bases). V shed 2 bases and J shed 2 bases, with 10 bases lying between them. CDR1 and CDR2 (germline): SGHKS, YYEKEE (reference sequence). The length of the CDR3 is 14 residues. In nucleotides, the CDR3 is TGTGCCAGCAGCTTAACTACAGGAAACACTGAAGCTTTCTTT. Its protein is CASSLTTGNTEAFF.

This clonotype was observed a handful of times. The rearrangement uses TRBV5-1 and TRBJ1-5, with TRBD1 matching over 7 bases. The CDR3 has 14 residues. Germline V lookup: CDR1 SGHRS, CDR2 YFSETQ. V shed 7 bases and J 2 bases; nucleotides not matched to a gene: 6. CDR3: CASEQGTGNQPQHF. CDR3 nucleotides: TGCGCCAGCGAACAGGGGACAGGCAATCAGCCCCAGCATTTT. The variable domain in full, completed from reference TRBV5-1 and TRBJ1-5, reads KAGVTQTPRYLIKTRGQQVTLSCSPISGHRSVSWYQQTPGQGLQFLFEYFSETQRNKGNFPGRFSGRQFSNSRSEMNVSTLELGDSALYLCASEQGTGNQPQHFGDGTRLSIL.

There are many counts of this clonotype. The chain is built from TRBV28 and TRBJ2-5; possible D gene TRBD2, 6 bases. The germline V gene has CDR1 MDHEN and CDR2 SYDVKM. CDR3 length: 16 amino acids. V dropped 5 bases and J dropped 1 base, with 17 bases sitting between them. CDR3 DNA: TGTGCCAGCAGTCCCCGACTAGGATTAGGCCAAGAGACCCAGTACTTC. Protein: CASSPRLGLGQETQYF.

The chain couples TRBV13 to TRBJ2-1; no clear D. The germline V gene has CDR1 PRHDT and CDR2 FYEKMQ (reference sequence). The CDR3 is made up of 12 amino acids. Trimming pared 3 bases from V and 8 bases from J, leaving 8 bases between. CDR3 nucleotides: TGTGCCAGCAGCTTTCAGTTATATGAGCAGTTCTTC. Amino acids: CASSFQLYEQFF.

V and J are TRBV27 and TRBJ2-5; TRBD2 matches at 9 bases. Germline CDR1 MNHEY, CDR2 SMNVEV (reference sequence). V lost 1 base, J lost 4 bases, and 7 bases stayed unmatched. The CDR3 contains 16 residues. CDR3 sequence (DNA): TGTGCCAGCAGTTTATATGGCGGGAGGGTAGGAGAGACCCAGTACTTC. Translated: CASSLYGGRVGETQYF.

The count of this clonotype is one. The V gene is TRBV4-2, the J gene TRBJ2-3; unclear D gene. The V gene lost 0 bases and the J gene lost 7 bases, with 14 bases spanning the gap. Germline V gives CDR1 LGHNA, CDR2 YNFKEQ. CDR3 length equals 15 residues. As DNA, the CDR3 is TGTGCCAGCAGCCAAGAGTTAGGTCGTGCGAATACGCAGTATTTT. Its translation: CASSQELGRANTQYF.

This clonotype showed up just a few times. The genes are TRBV28 and TRBJ2-7; a possible D gene is TRBD2 (6 bases). Trimming took off 8 bases at V and 3 bases at J, with 14 bases between the two ends. Germline V gives CDR1 MDHEN, CDR2 SYDVKM. The CDR3 is made up of 13 amino acids. CDR3 in amino acids: CASGLQRVYEQYF. The DNA for the CDR3 is TGTGCCAGCGGACTACAGCGGGTCTACGAGCAGTACTTC.

CDR3 in amino acids: CASSAHSGTGDEQYF. The CDR3 nucleotides are TGTGCCAGCAGCGCCCACTCCGGGACAGGGGACGAGCAGTACTTC. The J gene is TRBJ2-7, the V gene TRBV9; 10 bases fit TRBD1. Germline CDR1 SGDLS, CDR2 YYNGEE. The CDR3 runs 15 residues. V was pared by 3 bases and J by 5 bases, with 8 bases of the junction left unmatched. The full variable domain, its missing parts supplied by reference TRBV9 and TRBJ2-7, is DSGVTQTPKHLITATGQRVTLRCSPRSGDLSVYWYQQSLDQGLQFLIQYYNGEERAKGNILERFSAQQFPDLHSELNLSSLELGDSALYFCASSAHSGTGDEQYFGPGTRLTVT.

There are many counts of this clonotype. The genes are TRBV29-1 and TRBJ2-3; D is unresolved. This CDR3 has 12 residues. The germline gives CDR1 SQVTM, CDR2 ANQGSEA. V lost 7 bases to trimming and J lost 4 bases, with 12 bases between them. The CDR3 region has the DNA TGCAGCGCCCGGGCGGCGGCAGATACGCAGTATTTT. It is translated as CSARAAADTQYF.

This clonotype was seen repeatedly, ten times or more. DNA of the CDR3: TGTGCCAGCAGCTTAGAGAGAAGCACCTACAATGAGCAGTTCTTC. Its translation: CASSLERSTYNEQFF. The chain couples TRBV11-2 to TRBJ2-1; D ambiguous. The CDR3 loop spans 15 amino acids. The germline V gene has CDR1 SGHAT and CDR2 FQNNGV. V shed 0 bases and J shed 2 bases, with 8 bases lying between them.